This T cell receptor (beta chain) was identified during a study of blood T cell repertoires in COVID-19. Study-wide background: PBMCs, B-cell-depleted T cells, or T cells were the source of the cDNA or gDNA that made up the material.

A note on this clone: At one of its ends the junction is not consistent with the germline gene, which may arise from a read error.

Source study methods: Nucleated cell number was recorded as an estimate derived from reference gene primer amplification. Assay: immunoSEQ multiplex PCR; the TCRdb copy retains only in-frame clones and omits some. That table furnishes V, J and clone size, whereas the DNA furnished D and trimming. The sample includes around 130,000 clones, 86% seen only once; the top ten take approximately 2.2%. Participants' own reports of clinical history determined their cohort assignment. Cohort 3 recovered donors had two negative PCRs, clearance, or symptom resolution. The CDR3 contains 19 residues. Germline V gene lookup returns CDR1 LGHDT and CDR2 YNNKEL (reference sequence).

This clonotype was obtained from a woman aged 50 to 60 who had recovered from COVID-19. The chain is built from TRBV3-1 (or the pseudogene TRBV3-2) and TRBJ2-2, with 12 bases matching TRBD2. Material for sequencing was PBMCs or T cells enriched from blood (not recorded which). CDR3 in amino acids: CASRQDQWTSGINTGELFF. The DNA for the CDR3 is TGTGCCAGCAGACAAGATCAATGGACTAGCGGGATCAACACCGGGGAGCTGTTTTTT.